The 4 T cell receptor beta chains below all came from one sample that was sequenced in a study of cytomegalovirus exposure and HLA in healthy donors. Researchers ran the PCR with 60 Vbeta and 13 Jbeta primers. Produced via immunoSEQ multiplex PCR; TCRdb's table is partial and in-frame only. The repertoire holds 100,000 to 150,000 clones, with around 73% as singletons. The material sequenced was PBMCs. These receptor sequences come from a human donor in good health.

The chain couples TRBV7-9 to TRBJ2-3; TRBD1 aligns across 7 bases. The CDR3 contains 16 residues. The V segment lost 4 bases and the J segment 7 bases; nucleotides outside the gene matches: 14. The germline gives CDR1 SEHNR, CDR2 FQNEAQ (reference sequence). CDR3 in DNA: TGTGCCAGCAGCTCTTCGACAGGGAATTATTTAAATACGCAGTATTTT. Translation: CASSSSTGNYLNTQYF.

This clone was detected a few times. V and J are TRBV16 and TRBJ1-5, with D possibly being TRBD1 (5 bases). This CDR3 region has 15 residues. Germline V gene sequence: CDR1 KGHSY, CDR2 FQNENV. Between the trimmed V and J ends, which lost 3 bases and 0 bases, there was a span of 9 bases. The CDR3 bases are TGTGCCAGCAGCCAGACAGTTAATAGCAATCAGCCCCAGCATTTT. This sequence encodes CASSQTVNSNQPQHF. Based on the CDR3 plus reference TRBV16 and TRBJ1-5, the full variable domain is GEEVAQTPKHLVRGEGQKAKLYCAPIKGHSYVFWYQQVLKNEFKFLISFQNENVFDETGMPKERFSAKCLPNSPCSLEIQATKLEDSAVYFCASSQTVNSNQPQHFGDGTRLSIL.

The J gene is TRBJ1-2, the V gene TRBV9; D gene unclear. From germline, CDR1 is SGDLS and CDR2 YYNGEE. The CDR3 has 13 residues. V shed 4 bases and J shed 8 bases, with 15 bases lying between them. CDR3 nucleotides: TGTGCCAGCAGCCCCGGGGAGTGGGAAGGCTACACCTTC. Protein product: CASSPGEWEGYTF.

This chain links TRBV27 with TRBJ2-1; 14 positions agree with TRBD2. This CDR3 region has 14 residues. The trim removed 6 bases at V and 6 bases at J, leaving 1 base unmatched. Germline CDR1 and CDR2: MNHEY and SMNVEV (reference sequence). CDR3 nucleotide sequence: TGTGCCAGCAGGACTAGCGGGAGGGTCAATGAGCAGTTCTTC. The encoded protein is CASRTSGRVNEQFF.